The 5 T cell receptor beta chains presented below share a single source sample, sequenced in a study of T-cell memory formation after mild COVID-19. TCRdb used MiXCR to reprocess the 5' RACE reads, holding one entry per CDR3 protein. The data contain 300,000 to 400,000 distinct CDR3 sequences, over 25% of them singletons. The sequenced sample consisted of PBMCs or a T cell subset sorted from them (not recorded which). The receptor source for this set is an adult woman who had mild COVID-19 (a few samples of this study predate the infection). Cell type and time point are not known.

The V call is TRBV7-3, the J call TRBJ2-5; no clear D gene. In germline, CDR1 is SGHTA, CDR2 FQGTGA. The CDR3 extends over 13 amino acids. Trimming cost V 1 base and J 5 bases, with 8 bases left between them. The CDR3 DNA follows: TGTGCCAGCAGCTTAATAATCGGGGAGACCCAGTACTTC. Amino acid sequence: CASSLIIGETQYF.

This chain joins TRBV29-1 and TRBJ1-1; no definite D call. Per germline, CDR1 SQVTM and CDR2 ANQGSEA. There are 12 residues in the CDR3. Trimming removed 8 bases from V and 7 bases from J, with 17 bases in between. The chain's CDR3 is CSSVSGFGEAFF. CDR3 coding DNA: TGCAGCTCTGTCAGCGGTTTCGGTGAAGCTTTCTTT.

The rearrangement links TRBV29-1 to TRBJ2-1; 9 positions agree with TRBD2. V shed 2 bases, J shed 7 bases, and the junction held 15 bases outside the gene matches. The CDR3 is 17 residues long. Germline V gene sequence: CDR1 SQVTM, CDR2 ANQGSEA. CDR3 residues: CSVETAEETSGMNEQFF. The CDR3 bases are TGCAGCGTTGAAACCGCCGAAGAGACTAGCGGAATGAATGAGCAGTTCTTC.

This chain links TRBV29-1 with TRBJ2-1, with TRBD2 matching over 9 bases. The CDR3 sequence is 15 residues long. With 3 bases clipped from V and 1 base from J, the junction kept 4 bases outside the gene matches. Germline V gene lookup returns CDR1 SQVTM and CDR2 ANQGSEA. The CDR3 DNA reads as TGCAGCGTTGACGGGCTAGCGGGGTCCTACAATGAGCAGTTCTTC. It specifies CSVDGLAGSYNEQFF.

The table lists this clonotype with a few counts. The chain recombines TRBV12-3 or TRBV12-4 with TRBJ2-1, with TRBD2 matching over 9 bases. Losses at the gene ends were 5 bases for V and 3 bases for J; bases not matched to a gene: 5. This CDR3 spans 15 amino acids. The CDR3 reads CASSRTSEFYNEQFF. CDR3 bases: TGTGCCAGCAGTCGGACTAGCGAGTTCTACAATGAGCAGTTCTTC.